The clone carrying this TCR beta chain was detected ten times or more. The sample belongs to a study of CD8 T cells in ankylosing spondylitis. TCRdb itself ran the 5' RACE reads through MiXCR, one entry per CDR3 protein. The sample includes some 37,000 distinct CDR3 sequences, more than 9.5% of them seen just once. Germline CDR1 and CDR2: LGHNA and YNFKEQ. V was trimmed by 0 bases and J by 6 bases, leaving 6 bases between them. The CDR3 has 12 residues. This clonotype originated in a male donor with ankylosing spondylitis. The sample consisted of synovial fluid, either unsorted or a sorted T cell fraction (not recorded which). The chain has TRBV4-2 and TRBJ2-7; D gene ambiguous. The CDR3 here is CASSQDLIEQYF. CDR3 coding DNA: TGTGCCAGCAGCCAAGATCTTATCGAGCAGTACTTC.